A single sample gave rise to the 10 T cell receptor beta chains below, sequenced in a study of T cells in Graves' hyperthyroidism and ophthalmopathy. Researchers took RNA transcripts and amplified the TCR beta CDR3 regions from them. TCR CDR3 regions were first amplified by RT-PCR with HTBI primers. TCRdb ran MiXCR on the multiplex PCR reads and lists one entry per CDR3 protein. The profile shows approximately 400,000 distinct CDR3 sequences, 25% of them singletons. The sample taken for sequencing was blood. These TCRs come from a man aged 50 to 60 with Graves' hyperthyroidism.

This clonotype was detected many times. This chain joins TRBV3-1 and TRBJ2-3; unclear D gene. V lost 3 bases to trimming and J lost 6 bases, with 13 bases between them. In germline, CDR1 is LGHDT, CDR2 YNNKEL (reference sequence). This CDR3 comprises 14 residues. CDR3 in DNA: TGTGCCAGCAGCCACGGCGGCACGACGGATACGCAGTATTTT. Translation gives CASSHGGTTDTQYF.

This clonotype appeared once. The rearrangement links TRBV7-8 to TRBJ2-4; D gene unclear. The CDR3 loop spans 12 amino acids. V lost 1 base and J 11 bases, leaving 9 bases between the germline ends. The germline gives CDR1 SGHVS, CDR2 FQNEAQ. The CDR3 DNA sequence: TGTGCCAGCAGCTTAGTCAACGGCCTTCAGTACTTC. Translating it yields CASSLVNGLQYF.

This clonotype was found a few times. The chain recombines TRBV2 with TRBJ2-1, with D maybe TRBD2 (6 bases). The CDR3 is 11 amino acids. Trimming stripped 8 bases from V and 15 bases from J, with 17 bases between. Germline V CDR1 and CDR2: SNHLY, FYNNEI. Written as DNA, the CDR3 is TGTGCCAGCGCCACGCGGGGTATGCGGTTCTTC. Protein: CASATRGMRFF. Combining the CDR3 with reference TRBV2 and TRBJ2-1 gives the whole variable domain EPEVTQTPSHQVTQMGQEVILRCVPISNHLYFYWYRQILGQKVEFLVSFYNNEISEKSEIFDDQFSVERPDGSNFTLKIRSTKLEDSAMYFCASATRGMRFFGPGTRLTVL.

The chain is built from TRBV20-1 and TRBJ2-7; 12 bases line up with TRBD2. Unmatched junction bases numbered 7, after V lost 0 bases and J lost 7 bases. The CDR3 runs 15 residues. Germline CDR1 reads DFQATT; CDR2 reads SNEGSKA (reference sequence). The CDR3 DNA reads TGCAGTGCTAGAGATGTTTCTAGCGGGAGGGTAGAGCAGTACTTC. This translates into CSARDVSSGRVEQYF.

The rearrangement joins TRBV5-1 to TRBJ2-1; TRBD2 matches at 10 bases. Germline assignment: CDR1 SGHRS and CDR2 YFSETQ. The CDR3 is 17 residues long. V shed 4 bases, J shed 5 bases, and the junction held 12 bases outside the gene matches. CDR3 sequence: CASSPALLTSGHNEQFF. CDR3 coding DNA: TGCGCCAGCAGCCCTGCCCTTCTGACTAGCGGGCACAATGAGCAGTTCTTC.

This clonotype was counted only a few times. The CDR3 sequence is CASRGPRGAFF. DNA for the CDR3: TGTGCCTCTAGGGGGCCAAGAGGAGCTTTCTTT. This rearrangement joins TRBV30 to TRBJ1-1; 7 bases align to TRBD1. Germline values: CDR1 GTSNPN, CDR2 SVGIG (reference sequence). This CDR3 comprises 11 residues. After removal of 7 bases from V and 10 bases from J, the junction contained 9 bases not matched to a gene. Full variable domain (missing parts from reference TRBV30 and TRBJ1-1): SQTIHQWPATLVQPVGSPLSLECTVEGTSNPNLYWYRQAAGRGLQLLFYSVGIGQISSEVPQNLSASRPQDRQFILSSKKLLLSDSGFYLCASRGPRGAFFGQGTRLTVV.

This clonotype was detected a few times. The genes are TRBV7-2 and TRBJ1-2; 7 positions match TRBD1. J was trimmed by 1 base and V by 6 bases; bases with no gene match: 5. From germline, CDR1 is SGHTA and CDR2 FQGNSA. The CDR3 totals 14 residues. This CDR3 is CASSRDSHNYGYTF. CDR3 coding DNA: TGTGCCAGCAGTCGGGACAGTCATAACTATGGCTACACCTTC.

Worth noting for this clonotype: A much larger clone differs by one base, so this may be a read error. The rearrangement links TRBV16 to TRBJ1-5; no firm D call. Germline V gives CDR1 KGHSY, CDR2 FQNENV. Trimming cost V 4 bases and J 6 bases, with 7 bases left between them. This CDR3 is built from 12 residues. This CDR3 is CASSLAVQPQHF. The CDR3 nucleotides read TGTGCCAGCAGCCTGGCGGTTCAGCCCCAGCATTTT.

The genes are TRBV18 and TRBJ1-2; TRBD1 aligns across 7 bases. The V gene end was trimmed by 4 bases and the J gene end by 10 bases; junction bases not matched to a gene: 12. CDR1 is KGHSH, CDR2 LQKENI, per germline. The length of the CDR3 is 14 residues. CDR3 DNA sequence: TGTGCCAGCTCACTTTCACAGGGGACCGGGGACTACACCTTC. It translates to CASSLSQGTGDYTF.

This clonotype has only a few counts. This CDR3 reads CSASRGRGRSEAFF. CDR3 bases: TGCAGTGCTAGTAGGGGCAGGGGGCGCAGTGAAGCTTTCTTT. The chain has TRBV20-1 and TRBJ1-1; 8 positions agree with TRBD1. This CDR3 has 14 amino acids. V trimming: 3 bases; J trimming: 7 bases; junction bases outside the gene matches: 10. Germline assignment: CDR1 DFQATT and CDR2 SNEGSKA (reference sequence).